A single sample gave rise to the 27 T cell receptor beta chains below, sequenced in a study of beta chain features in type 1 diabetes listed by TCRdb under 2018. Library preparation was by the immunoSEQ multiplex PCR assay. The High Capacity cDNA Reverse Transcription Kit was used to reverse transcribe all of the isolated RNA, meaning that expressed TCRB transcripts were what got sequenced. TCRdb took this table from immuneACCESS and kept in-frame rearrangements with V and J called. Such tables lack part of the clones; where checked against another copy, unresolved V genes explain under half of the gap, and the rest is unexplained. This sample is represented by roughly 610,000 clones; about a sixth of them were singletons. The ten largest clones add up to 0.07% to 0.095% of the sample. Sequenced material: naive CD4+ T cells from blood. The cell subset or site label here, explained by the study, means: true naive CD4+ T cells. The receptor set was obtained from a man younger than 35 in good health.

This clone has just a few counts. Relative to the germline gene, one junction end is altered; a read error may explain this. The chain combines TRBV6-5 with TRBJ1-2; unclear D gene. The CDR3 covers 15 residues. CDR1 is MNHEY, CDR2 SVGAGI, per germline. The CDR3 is CASSHSLSVPYGYTF. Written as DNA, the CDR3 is TGTGCCAGCAGTCACTCGCTGAGTGTTCCTTACGGCTACACCTTC.

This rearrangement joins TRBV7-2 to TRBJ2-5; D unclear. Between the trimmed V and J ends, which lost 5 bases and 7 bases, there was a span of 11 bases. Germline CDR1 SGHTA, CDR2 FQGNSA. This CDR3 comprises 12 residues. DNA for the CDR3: TGTGCCAGCAGCCCCCAGGTAGTGACCCAGTACTTC. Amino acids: CASSPQVVTQYF.

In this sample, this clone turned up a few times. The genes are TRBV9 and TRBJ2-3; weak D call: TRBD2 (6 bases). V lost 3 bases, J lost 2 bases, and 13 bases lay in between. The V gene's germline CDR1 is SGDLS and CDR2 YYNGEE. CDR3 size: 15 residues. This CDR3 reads CASSAKDYFTDTQYF. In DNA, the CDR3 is TGTGCCAGCAGCGCTAAGGACTACTTCACAGATACGCAGTATTTT.

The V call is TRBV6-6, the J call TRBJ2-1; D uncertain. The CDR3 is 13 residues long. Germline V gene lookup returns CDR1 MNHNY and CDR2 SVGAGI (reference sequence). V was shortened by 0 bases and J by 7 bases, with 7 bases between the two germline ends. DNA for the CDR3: TGTGCCAGCAGTTACTCCAGACGGAATGAGCAGTTCTTC. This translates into CASSYSRRNEQFF.

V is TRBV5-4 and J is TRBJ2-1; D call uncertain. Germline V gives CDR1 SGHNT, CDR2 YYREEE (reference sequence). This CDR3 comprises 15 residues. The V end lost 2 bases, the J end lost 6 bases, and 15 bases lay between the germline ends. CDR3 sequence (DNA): TGTGCCAGCAGCTTCGCTCGGCAGACAATCAATGAGCAGTTCTTC. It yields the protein CASSFARQTINEQFF.

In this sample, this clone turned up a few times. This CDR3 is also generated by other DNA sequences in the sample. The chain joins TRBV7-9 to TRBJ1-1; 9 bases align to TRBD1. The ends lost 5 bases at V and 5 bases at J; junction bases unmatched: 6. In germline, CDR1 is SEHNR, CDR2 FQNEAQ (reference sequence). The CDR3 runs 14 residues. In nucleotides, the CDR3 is TGTGCCAGCAGCCTAGGACAGGGGCGAACTGAAGCTTTCTTT. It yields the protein CASSLGQGRTEAFF.

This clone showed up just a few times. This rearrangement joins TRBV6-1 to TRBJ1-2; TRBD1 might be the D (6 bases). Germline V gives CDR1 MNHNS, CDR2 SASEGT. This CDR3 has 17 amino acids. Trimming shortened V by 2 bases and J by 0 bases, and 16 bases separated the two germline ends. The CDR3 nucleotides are TGTGCCAGCAGTGAAATGATTGGGGGCTTATCTAACTATGGCTACACCTTC. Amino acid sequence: CASSEMIGGLSNYGYTF.

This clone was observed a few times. Here the CDR3 DNA reads TGTGCCGGGCCTTGTGAAGTTTATGCACAGCGGGGCCGGGCACACCCTTACGAGCAGTACTTC. As protein: CAGPCEVYAQRGRAHPYEQYF. The V call is TRBV27, the J call TRBJ2-7; 7 nucleotides align to TRBD2. The CDR3 runs to 21 residues. Germline lookup yields CDR1 MNHEY and CDR2 SMNVEV (reference sequence). The trim removed 11 bases at V and 4 bases at J, leaving 35 bases unmatched.

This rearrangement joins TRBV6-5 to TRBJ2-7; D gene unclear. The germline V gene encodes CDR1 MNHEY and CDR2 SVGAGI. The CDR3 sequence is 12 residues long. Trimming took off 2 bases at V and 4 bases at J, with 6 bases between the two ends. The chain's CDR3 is CASSYERYEQYF. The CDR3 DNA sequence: TGTGCCAGCAGTTACGAGAGGTACGAGCAGTACTTC.

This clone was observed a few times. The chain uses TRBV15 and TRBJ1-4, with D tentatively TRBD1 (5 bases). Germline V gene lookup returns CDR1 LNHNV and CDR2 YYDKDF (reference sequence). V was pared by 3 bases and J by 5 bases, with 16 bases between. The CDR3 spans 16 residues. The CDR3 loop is CATSRTLQGVNEKLFF. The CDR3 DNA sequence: TGTGCCACCAGCAGGACACTGCAAGGGGTGAATGAAAAACTGTTTTTT.

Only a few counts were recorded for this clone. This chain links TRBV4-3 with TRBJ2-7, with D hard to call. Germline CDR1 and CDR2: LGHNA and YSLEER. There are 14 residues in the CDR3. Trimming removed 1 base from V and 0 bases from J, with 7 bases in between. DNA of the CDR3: TGCGCCAGCAGCCAAGTTCTCTTCTCCTACGAGCAGTACTTC. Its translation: CASSQVLFSYEQYF.

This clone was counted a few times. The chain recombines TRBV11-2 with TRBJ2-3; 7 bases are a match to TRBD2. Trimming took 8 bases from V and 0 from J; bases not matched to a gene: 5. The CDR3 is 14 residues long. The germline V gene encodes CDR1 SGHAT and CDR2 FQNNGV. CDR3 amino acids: CASRGLSSTDTQYF. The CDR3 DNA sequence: TGTGCCAGCCGGGGACTATCTAGCACAGATACGCAGTATTTT.

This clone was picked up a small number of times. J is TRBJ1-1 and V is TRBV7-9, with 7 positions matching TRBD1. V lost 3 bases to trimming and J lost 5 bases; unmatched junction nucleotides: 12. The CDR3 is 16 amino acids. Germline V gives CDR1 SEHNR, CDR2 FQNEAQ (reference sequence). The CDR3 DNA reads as TGTGCCAGCAGCTTCGGAGGAGACCCAGGGGGTACTGAAGCTTTCTTT. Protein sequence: CASSFGGDPGGTEAFF.

The CDR3 region has the DNA TGTGCCAGCAGTTCCCTTGGTCGGACTAATGAAAAACTGTTTTTT. Translation: CASSSLGRTNEKLFF. The rearrangement joins TRBV25-1 to TRBJ1-4; D is undetermined. V was clipped by 5 bases and J by 2 bases, with 12 bases between them. This CDR3 comprises 15 residues. The germline CDR1 and CDR2 sequences are MGHDK and SYGVNS.

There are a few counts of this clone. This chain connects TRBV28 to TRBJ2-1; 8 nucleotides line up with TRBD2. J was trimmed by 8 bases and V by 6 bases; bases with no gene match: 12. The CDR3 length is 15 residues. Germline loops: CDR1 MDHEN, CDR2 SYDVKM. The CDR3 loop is CASSPGGGGSYEQFF. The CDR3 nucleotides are TGTGCCAGCAGCCCCGGGGGGGGCGGGAGCTATGAGCAGTTCTTC.

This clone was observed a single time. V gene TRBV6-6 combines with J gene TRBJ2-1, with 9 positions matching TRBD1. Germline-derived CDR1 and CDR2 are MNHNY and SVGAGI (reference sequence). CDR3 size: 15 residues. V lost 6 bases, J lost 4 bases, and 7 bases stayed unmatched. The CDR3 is CASSRPGTGYNEQFF. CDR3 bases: TGTGCCAGCAGCCGTCCCGGGACAGGGTACAATGAGCAGTTCTTC.

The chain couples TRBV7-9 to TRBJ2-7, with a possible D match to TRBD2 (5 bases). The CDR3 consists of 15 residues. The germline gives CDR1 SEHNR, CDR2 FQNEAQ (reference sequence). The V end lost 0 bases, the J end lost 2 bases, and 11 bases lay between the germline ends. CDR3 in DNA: TGTGCCAGCAGCTTAGCGGCCGGGAAGGCCTACGAGCAGTACTTC. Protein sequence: CASSLAAGKAYEQYF. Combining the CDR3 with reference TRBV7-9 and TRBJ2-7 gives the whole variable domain DTGVSQNPRHKITKRGQNVTFRCDPISEHNRLYWYRQTLGQGPEFLTYFQNEAQLEKSRLLSDRFSAERPKGSFSTLEIQRTEQGDSAMYLCASSLAAGKAYEQYFGPGTRLTVT.

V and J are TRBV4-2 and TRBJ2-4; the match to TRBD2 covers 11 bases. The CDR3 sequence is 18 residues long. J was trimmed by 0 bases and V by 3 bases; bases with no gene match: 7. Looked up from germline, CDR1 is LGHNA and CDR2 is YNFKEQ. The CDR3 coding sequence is TGTGCCAGCAGCCAGGGGGCTAGCGGGGGGCTAGCCAAAAACATTCAGTACTTC. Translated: CASSQGASGGLAKNIQYF.

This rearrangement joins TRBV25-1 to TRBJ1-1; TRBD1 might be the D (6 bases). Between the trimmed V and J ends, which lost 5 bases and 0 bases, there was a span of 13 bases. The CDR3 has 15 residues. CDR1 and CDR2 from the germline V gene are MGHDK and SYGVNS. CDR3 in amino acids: CASSLQGQMNTEAFF. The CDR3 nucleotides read TGTGCCAGCAGTCTACAGGGCCAAATGAACACTGAAGCTTTCTTT.

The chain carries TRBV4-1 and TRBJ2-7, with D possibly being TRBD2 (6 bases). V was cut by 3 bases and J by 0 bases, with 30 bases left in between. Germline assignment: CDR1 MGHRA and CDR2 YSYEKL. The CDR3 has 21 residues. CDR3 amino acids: CASSQRKLRLARNFSSYEQYF. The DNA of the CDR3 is TGCGCCAGCAGCCAGCGCAAGCTCCGGCTAGCGCGAAACTTTAGCTCCTACGAGCAGTACTTC.

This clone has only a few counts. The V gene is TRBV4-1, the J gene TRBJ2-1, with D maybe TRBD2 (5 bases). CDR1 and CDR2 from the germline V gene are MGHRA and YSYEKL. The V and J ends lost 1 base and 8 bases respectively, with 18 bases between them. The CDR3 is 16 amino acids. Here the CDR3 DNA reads TGCGCCAGCAGCCAAGGTATTCTACTAGTCTGGTATGAGCAGTTCTTC. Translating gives CASSQGILLVWYEQFF.

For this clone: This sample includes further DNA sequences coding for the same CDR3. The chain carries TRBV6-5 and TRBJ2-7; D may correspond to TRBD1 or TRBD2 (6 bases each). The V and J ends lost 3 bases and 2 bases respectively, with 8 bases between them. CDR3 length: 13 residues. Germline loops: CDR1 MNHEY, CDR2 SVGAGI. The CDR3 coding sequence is TGTGCCAGCAGTTATCGGGGGCCCTACGAGCAGTACTTC. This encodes CASSYRGPYEQYF.

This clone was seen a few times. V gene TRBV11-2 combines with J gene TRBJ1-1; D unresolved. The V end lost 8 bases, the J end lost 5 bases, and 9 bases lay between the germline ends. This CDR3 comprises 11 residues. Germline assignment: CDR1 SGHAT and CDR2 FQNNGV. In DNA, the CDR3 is TGTGCCAGCCTTATGGGGACTGAAGCTTTCTTT. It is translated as CASLMGTEAFF. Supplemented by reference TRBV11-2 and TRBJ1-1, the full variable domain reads EAGVAQSPRYKIIEKRQSVAFWCNPISGHATLYWYQQILGQGPKLLIQFQNNGVVDDSQLPKDRFSAERLKGVDSTLKIQPAKLEDSAVYLCASLMGTEAFFGQGTRLTVV.

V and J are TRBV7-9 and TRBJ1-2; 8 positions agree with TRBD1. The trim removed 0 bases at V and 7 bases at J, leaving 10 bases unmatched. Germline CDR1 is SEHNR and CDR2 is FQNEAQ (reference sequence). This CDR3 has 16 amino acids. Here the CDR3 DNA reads TGTGCCAGCAGCTTAGCGGGCCCAGGGGGCGCTTTTGGCTACACCTTC. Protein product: CASSLAGPGGAFGYTF. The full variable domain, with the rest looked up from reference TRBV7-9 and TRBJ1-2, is DTGVSQNPRHKITKRGQNVTFRCDPISEHNRLYWYRQTLGQGPEFLTYFQNEAQLEKSRLLSDRFSAERPKGSFSTLEIQRTEQGDSAMYLCASSLAGPGGAFGYTFGSGTRLTVV.

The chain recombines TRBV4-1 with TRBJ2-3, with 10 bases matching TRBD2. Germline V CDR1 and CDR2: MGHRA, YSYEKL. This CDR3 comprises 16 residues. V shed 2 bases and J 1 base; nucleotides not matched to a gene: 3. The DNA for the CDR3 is TGCGCCAGCAGCCAAACCACTAGCGGGGGCACAGATACGCAGTATTTT. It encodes CASSQTTSGGTDTQYF.

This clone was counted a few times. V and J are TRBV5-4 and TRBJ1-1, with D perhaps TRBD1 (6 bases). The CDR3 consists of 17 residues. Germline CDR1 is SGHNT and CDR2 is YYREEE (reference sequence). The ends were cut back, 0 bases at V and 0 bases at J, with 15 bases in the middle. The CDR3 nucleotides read TGTGCCAGCAGCTTGGCCTATGGACAGCTCATGAACACTGAAGCTTTCTTT. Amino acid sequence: CASSLAYGQLMNTEAFF.

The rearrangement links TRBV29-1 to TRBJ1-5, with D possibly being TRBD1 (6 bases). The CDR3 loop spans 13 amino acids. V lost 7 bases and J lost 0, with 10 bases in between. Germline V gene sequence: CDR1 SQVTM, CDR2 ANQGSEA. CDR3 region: CSAGGPSNQPQHF. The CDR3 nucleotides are TGCAGCGCCGGGGGGCCTAGCAATCAGCCCCAGCATTTT.